The sequence of this TCR beta chain was determined in a study of cytomegalovirus exposure and HLA in healthy donors (dated by TCRdb to about 2017). In terms of the full investigation: In an earlier analysis of fewer than 750 of the donors, approximately 300 Gb of sequence data and 117 million unique TCR beta sequences from 150 million to 200 million T cells were reported. Alongside the repertoire data, information on donor age, sex, ethnicity and CMV serostatus was compiled. The study combined high-throughput TCR immunosequencing, statistical association of individual TCRs with disease status, and machine learning to predict cytomegalovirus infection status. Every discovery cohort repertoire had been produced on one sequencing platform. A separate validation cohort of roughly 120 different subjects was used in addition to the roughly 700-subject first cohort. To decide whether each TCR beta V gene segment behaved as functional or pseudogenic, an earlier analysis of over 500 of the donors relied on high-throughput TCR beta sequencing. Typing coverage differed by locus: A, B, C, DRB1 and DQB1 were typed in about 620-640 donors, DQA1 in 522, DPA1 in around 580, and DPB1 in around 440. Across 398 genotyped donors of the cohort, an average of roughly 200,000 unique TCR beta nucleotide sequences per donor were sequenced, and around 20% of those sequences were non-productive. About 300 gigabases of sequencing data and tens of millions of unique TCR sequences were included in an early release covering 550 to 650 HLA-typed donors. To study patterns of TCR occurrence, a later analysis re-analyzed previously published TCR beta repertoires from several hundred donors and added high-resolution HLA genotyping. The study aimed to test whether cataloging public T cell receptors could reveal signatures of past pathogen exposure. Genome-wide SNP genotypes for about 60% of the roughly 700 donors were used in a later genetic analysis, which treated that subset as a discovery cohort. The T cell repertoires of 666 subjects were profiled by immunosequencing and related to cytomegalovirus serostatus. Of the roughly 390 genotyped donors, roughly 85% fell in the genetic ancestry cluster associated with self-reported Caucasian donors. Class I and class II HLA loci were covered by the typing at four-digit resolution. Rather than using new phenotypic data, the later analysis identified candidate immune exposures from TCR beta sequences and from how often those sequences occurred across donors. Four or five DR-DQ haplotypes were handled as single units for association and clustering, since linkage in the cohort was strong.

With respect to this clone: The antigen this receptor binds is unknown. No quality values exist for individual bases; no much larger clone is one base distant.

The cohort comprised some 700 healthy bone marrow donors. At the time of sampling, all cohort members were nominally healthy, though unrecorded immune exposures were likely present. The donor tested CMV seronegative, placing the donor among the 350 to 400 seronegative members of the cohort. Every donor gave a peripheral blood sample, and the peripheral blood mononuclear cells from that sample were used for TCR beta sequencing. Genomic DNA extraction from the blood cell samples was performed with the Qiagen DNeasy Blood Extraction Kit. From the cysteine up to the phenylalanine, the CDR3 has a length of 16 residues. The DNA shown is the 48-base CDR3, in frame from base 1. From a lookup of the germline V gene, CDR1 and CDR2 are SGHDN and FVKESK. V gives up 1 base and J gives up 7 bases, and the segment between their germline ends measures 17 bases. Here is what the overall study found, with its caveats: V-gene and J-gene trimming of TCR beta chains was associated with a missense DCLRE1C variant in a later genetic analysis, and the association was replicated in an independent cohort. In a later analysis, several top co-occurrence clusters were reported to appear linked to parvovirus B19, influenza, CMV and Epstein-Barr virus. The study gave a list of about 160 TCR beta chains associated with cytomegalovirus. In a later analysis, HLA-associated TCR beta chains showed more clonal expansion and lower generation probabilities than non-associated chains that were equally common. A further reported finding was that TCR beta sequences accurately predicted the HLA-A and HLA-B alleles for most subjects in the first cohort. CMV serostatus was the only immune exposure information available for the cohort. Strong co-occurrence of HLA alleles, especially DR and DQ, made assigning TCR associations to individual alleles difficult. Across donors, most TCR sequences were observed very rarely, whereas some public TCRs were present in many individuals. In an earlier analysis of around 500 of the donors, most TCR beta V segments appeared in productive rearrangements about 87% or about 30% of the time, broadly matching IMGT annotations. The classifier was reported to diagnose cytomegalovirus status with high specificity and sensitivity in both the original and validation cohorts. Specific HLA alleles were associated with around 18,000 TCR beta sequences at a false discovery rate of 0.05 in a later analysis. Because the 87-base-pair reads could not distinguish some IMGT-functional V segments, including TRBV6-2 and TRBV6-3, those segments were excluded. Three of the identified cytomegalovirus-associated TCR beta chains were confirmed in vitro to be specific for cytomegalovirus antigens. A later analysis found that TCR association rates varied across HLA loci, with DRB1 alleles showing the most associated TCRs and HLA-C alleles the fewest. Linkage disequilibrium might explain the correlated functional status among segregating V segments, but an unknown experimental factor could not be excluded. Presence/absence analyses assumed roughly uniform sequencing depth across donors, an assumption that may not hold. A group of highly shared sequence variants was considered likely to be a technical artifact of the sequencing pipeline. A later analysis found that most CMV-associated TCR beta chains appeared HLA-restricted, with HLA associations seemingly driven largely by CMV exposure. The authors suggested that the approach could potentially be generalized to other disease states and immunological phenotypes. According to a later genetic analysis, donors in an Asian-associated ancestry cluster had fewer N-insertions in productive TCRs than the approximately 630-donor mean. Because counts were too low, 15 to 20 rarely observed V segments, including chromosome 9 orphons, were excluded from the earlier analysis of several hundred of the donors. The cohort was sequenced for TCR beta chains only, and without alpha or paired-chain data the features that could be detected were limited. Because some donors lacked HLA typing at each locus, the association tests relied only on the typed subset.

Libraries were built with the immunoSEQ multiplex PCR assay. For the multiplex PCR, a mixture combining 60 forward primers for TCR Vbeta segments and 13 reverse primers for TCR Jbeta segments was used. Amplification of the CDR3 region of rearranged TCR beta genes was performed with a multiplex PCR assay on genomic DNA. On the Illumina HiSeq System, the amplified TCR beta libraries were sequenced as 87-base-pair reads. From the authors' description of their analysis: A later analysis tallied 75 million to 95 million unique TCR beta chains across the approximately 670 repertoires, and about 10 million of those chains were shared by two or more donors. A nearest-neighbor algorithm error-corrected the raw reads and collapsed the reads into unique sequences, merging closely related sequences to remove PCR and sequencing errors. To assign V, D and J gene segments, CDR3 sequences were aligned to IMGT reference sequences. For a sequence to be retained, a match of at least six nucleotides was required to both a V gene segment and a J gene segment. A rearrangement counted as productive if the CDR3 had no stop codons and remained in frame with V and J, and every other rearrangement counted as non-productive. Following IMGT convention, CDR3 was defined as the stretch from the second conserved V-encoded cysteine up to the conserved J-encoded phenylalanine. Sequences without an unambiguous match to a single V gene segment were excluded from the earlier analysis of a few hundred of the donors. An earlier analysis of 550 to 650 of the donors classified V segments as functional when productive rearrangements were above 56.7% and as segregating when the standard deviation between donors was above 5%. To diagnose cytomegalovirus status from the catalog of TCR beta chain sequences, a statistical classification framework was built. In a later analysis, TCR nucleotide sequences were compared against IMGT/GENE-DB human TR gene sequences so that V and J genes could be assigned. In a later analysis, CDR3 sequences and most-parsimonious VDJ recombination scenarios were assigned using the TCRdist pipeline. In a later analysis, each TCR beta chain was defined by its CDR3 amino acid sequence together with its V-gene family, and reads lacking a unique V-gene family were excluded. To address suspected cross-contamination and a sequencing artifact, a later analysis removed a few hundred highly shared, low-generation-probability nucleotide sequences. In a later analysis, a clonal expansion index was calculated for each public chain from normalized within-repertoire ranks of inferred template counts. In a later analysis, generation probabilities were computed with a VDJ recombination model fitted to out-of-frame rearrangements, and the resulting probabilities were checked against IGoR. A later analysis scored TCR-TCR, TCR-HLA and TCR-CMV co-occurrence with hypergeometric tests, applying a repertoire-size bias correction to TCR pairs. False discovery rates were estimated in a later analysis by permuting HLA or CMV assignments 20 times. In a later analysis, co-occurring TCRs were grouped using DBSCAN, and TCRdist sequence similarity was added for clustering within HLA-allele-positive subsets. Repertoires with fewer than 30,000 or more than 120,000 public chains were left out of co-occurrence clustering, as were about 5 repertoires with anomalous nucleotide sharing. The clones in this table, taken by TCRdb from immuneACCESS, are in-frame only. Not every clone is retained; where verified, under half of the shortfall comes from an unresolved V gene, and the cause of the rest is unknown. V and J calls and clone size are those listed in that table; D and trimming were worked out from the DNA. The sample includes under 150,000 clones, with 70% to 85% observed a single time. The top ten hold less than 3% of the sample.

The TCR sequence derives from a male donor in good health and CMV-seronegative. The V and J genes are TRBV14 and TRBJ2-1; the D gene is possibly TRBD1, with 6 bases matching. The sequencing sample was made of PBMCs. The DNA sequence reads TGTGCCAGCAGCCAAGTTAGTTGGGGGCCCGGAAATGAGCAGTTCTTC. It specifies CASSQVSWGPGNEQFF.